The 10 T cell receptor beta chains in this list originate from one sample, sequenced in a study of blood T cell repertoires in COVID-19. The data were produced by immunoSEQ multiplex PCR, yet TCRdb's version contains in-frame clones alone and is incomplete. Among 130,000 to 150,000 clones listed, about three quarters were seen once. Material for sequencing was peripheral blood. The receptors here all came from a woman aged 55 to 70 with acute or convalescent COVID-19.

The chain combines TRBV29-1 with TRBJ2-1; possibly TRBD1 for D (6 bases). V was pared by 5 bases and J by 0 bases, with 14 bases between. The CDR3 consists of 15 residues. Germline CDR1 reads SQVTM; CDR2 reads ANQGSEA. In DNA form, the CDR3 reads TGCAGCGTTTCTAGAGGGGGAATCTCCTACAATGAGCAGTTCTTC. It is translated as CSVSRGGISYNEQFF.

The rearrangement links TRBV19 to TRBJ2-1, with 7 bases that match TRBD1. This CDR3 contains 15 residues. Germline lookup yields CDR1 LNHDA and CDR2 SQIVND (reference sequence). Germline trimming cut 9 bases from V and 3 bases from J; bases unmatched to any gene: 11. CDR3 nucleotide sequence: TGTGCCAGGAATAGACAGGGTATAAACTACAATGAGCAGTTCTTC. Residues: CARNRQGINYNEQFF. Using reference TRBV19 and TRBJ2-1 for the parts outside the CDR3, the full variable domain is DGGITQSPKYLFRKEGQNVTLSCEQNLNHDAMYWYRQDPGQGLRLIYYSQIVNDFQKGDIAEGYSVSREKKESFPLTVTSAQKNPTAFYLCARNRQGINYNEQFFGPGTRLTVL.

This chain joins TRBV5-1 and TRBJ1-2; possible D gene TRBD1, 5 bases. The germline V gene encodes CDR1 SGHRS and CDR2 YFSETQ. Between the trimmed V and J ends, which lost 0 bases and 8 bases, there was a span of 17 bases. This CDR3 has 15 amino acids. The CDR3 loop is CASSLDTGGAMGYTF. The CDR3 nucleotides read TGCGCCAGCAGCTTGGATACCGGGGGTGCCATGGGCTACACCTTC.

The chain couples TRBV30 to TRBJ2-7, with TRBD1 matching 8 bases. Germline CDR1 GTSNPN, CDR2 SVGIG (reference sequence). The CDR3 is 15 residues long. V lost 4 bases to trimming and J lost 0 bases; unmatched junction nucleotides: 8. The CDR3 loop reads CAWNYRDRGSYEQYF. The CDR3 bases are TGTGCCTGGAATTATCGCGACAGGGGCTCCTACGAGCAGTACTTC. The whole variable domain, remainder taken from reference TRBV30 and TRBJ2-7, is SQTIHQWPATLVQPVGSPLSLECTVEGTSNPNLYWYRQAAGRGLQLLFYSVGIGQISSEVPQNLSASRPQDRQFILSSKKLLLSDSGFYLCAWNYRDRGSYEQYFGPGTRLTVT.

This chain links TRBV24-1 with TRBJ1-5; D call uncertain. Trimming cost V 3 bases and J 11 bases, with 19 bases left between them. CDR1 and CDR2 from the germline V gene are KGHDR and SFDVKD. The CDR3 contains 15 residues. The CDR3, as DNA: TGTGCCACCAGTGATACGGGAAGCACGATCAGGTCCCAGCATTTT. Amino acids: CATSDTGSTIRSQHF.

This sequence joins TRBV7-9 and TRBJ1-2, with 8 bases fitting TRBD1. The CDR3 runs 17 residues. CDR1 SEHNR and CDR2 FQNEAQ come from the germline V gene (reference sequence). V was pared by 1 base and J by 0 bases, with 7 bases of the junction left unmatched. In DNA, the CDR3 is TGTGCCAGCAGCTTAGGAGGGACAGGCCTAGCTAACTATGGCTACACCTTC. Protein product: CASSLGGTGLANYGYTF.

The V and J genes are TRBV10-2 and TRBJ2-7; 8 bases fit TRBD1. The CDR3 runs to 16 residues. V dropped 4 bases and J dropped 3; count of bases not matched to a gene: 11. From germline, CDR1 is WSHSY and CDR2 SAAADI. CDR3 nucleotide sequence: TGCGCCAGCAGTGTAGGAACAGGGGGTATGGGCTACGAGCAGTACTTC. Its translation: CASSVGTGGMGYEQYF.

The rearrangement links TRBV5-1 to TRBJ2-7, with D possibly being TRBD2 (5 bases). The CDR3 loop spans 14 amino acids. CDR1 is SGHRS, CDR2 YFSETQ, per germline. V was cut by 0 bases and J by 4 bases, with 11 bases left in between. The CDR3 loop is CASSLVPGGYEQYF. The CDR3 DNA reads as TGCGCCAGCAGCTTGGTTCCAGGAGGTTACGAGCAGTACTTC.

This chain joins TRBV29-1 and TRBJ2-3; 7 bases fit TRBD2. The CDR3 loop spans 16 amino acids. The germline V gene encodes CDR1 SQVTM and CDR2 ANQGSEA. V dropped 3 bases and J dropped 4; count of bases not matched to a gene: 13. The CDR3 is CSVEGPGLDVSDTQYF. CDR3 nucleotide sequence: TGCAGCGTTGAGGGACCCGGACTAGATGTATCAGATACGCAGTATTTT.

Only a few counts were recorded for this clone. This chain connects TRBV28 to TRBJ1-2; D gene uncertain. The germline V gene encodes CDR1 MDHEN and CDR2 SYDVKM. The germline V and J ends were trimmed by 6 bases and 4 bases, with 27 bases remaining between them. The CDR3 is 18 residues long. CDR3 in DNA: TGTGCCAGCAGGTCCGCTTTTCTGAGTCTAGTTGGCCCCTATGGCTACACCTTC. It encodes CASRSAFLSLVGPYGYTF.